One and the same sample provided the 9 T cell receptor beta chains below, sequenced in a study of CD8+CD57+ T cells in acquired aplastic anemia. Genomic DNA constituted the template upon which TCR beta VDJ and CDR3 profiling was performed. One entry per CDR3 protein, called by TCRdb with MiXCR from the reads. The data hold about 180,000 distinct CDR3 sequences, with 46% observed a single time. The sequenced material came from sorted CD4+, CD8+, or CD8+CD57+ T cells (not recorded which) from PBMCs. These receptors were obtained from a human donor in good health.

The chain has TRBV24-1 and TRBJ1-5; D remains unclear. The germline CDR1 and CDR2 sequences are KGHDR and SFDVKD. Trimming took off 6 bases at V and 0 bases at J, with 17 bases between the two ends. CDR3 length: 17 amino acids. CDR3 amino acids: CATSSPAAPYSNQPQHF. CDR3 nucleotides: TGTGCCACCAGTTCTCCGGCAGCACCATATAGCAATCAGCCCCAGCATTTT.

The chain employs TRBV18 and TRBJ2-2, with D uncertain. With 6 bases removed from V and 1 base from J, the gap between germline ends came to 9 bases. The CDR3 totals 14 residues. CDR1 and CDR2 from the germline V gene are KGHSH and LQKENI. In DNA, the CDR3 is TGTGCCAGCTCCCCAGACCGGAACACCGGGGAGCTGTTTTTT. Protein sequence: CASSPDRNTGELFF.

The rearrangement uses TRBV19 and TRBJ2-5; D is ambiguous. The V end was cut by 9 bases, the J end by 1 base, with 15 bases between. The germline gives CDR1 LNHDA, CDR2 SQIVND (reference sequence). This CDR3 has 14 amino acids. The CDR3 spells CASAVGAFQETQYF. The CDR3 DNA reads TGTGCCAGCGCAGTCGGAGCTTTCCAAGAGACCCAGTACTTC.

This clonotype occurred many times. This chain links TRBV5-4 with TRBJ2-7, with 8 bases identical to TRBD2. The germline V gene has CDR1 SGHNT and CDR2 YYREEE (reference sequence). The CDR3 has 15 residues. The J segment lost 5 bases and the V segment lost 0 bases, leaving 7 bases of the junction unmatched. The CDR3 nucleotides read TGTGCCAGCAGCTTGGGGGGAAGCGGGGGCCACGAGCAGTACTTC. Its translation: CASSLGGSGGHEQYF.

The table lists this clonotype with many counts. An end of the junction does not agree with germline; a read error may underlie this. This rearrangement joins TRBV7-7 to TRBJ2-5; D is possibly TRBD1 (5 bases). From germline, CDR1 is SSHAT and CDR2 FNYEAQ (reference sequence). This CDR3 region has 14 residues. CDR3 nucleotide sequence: TGTGCTAGCAGTCCAACAGGCCTCCAAGAGACCCAGTACTTC. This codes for CASSPTGLQETQYF.

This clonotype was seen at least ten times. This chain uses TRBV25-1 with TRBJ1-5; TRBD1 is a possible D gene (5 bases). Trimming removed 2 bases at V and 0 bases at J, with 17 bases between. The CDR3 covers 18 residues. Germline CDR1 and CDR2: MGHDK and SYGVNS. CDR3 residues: CASSEPAGTVYSNQPQHF. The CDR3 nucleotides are TGTGCCAGCAGTGAACCTGCCGGGACGGTGTATAGCAATCAGCCCCAGCATTTT.

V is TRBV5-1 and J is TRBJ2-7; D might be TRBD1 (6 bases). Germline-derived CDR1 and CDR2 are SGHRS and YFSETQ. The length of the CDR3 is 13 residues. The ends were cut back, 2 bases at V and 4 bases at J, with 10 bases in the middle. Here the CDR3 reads CASSFDTGYEQYF. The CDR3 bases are TGCGCCAGCAGCTTCGATACAGGGTACGAGCAGTACTTC.

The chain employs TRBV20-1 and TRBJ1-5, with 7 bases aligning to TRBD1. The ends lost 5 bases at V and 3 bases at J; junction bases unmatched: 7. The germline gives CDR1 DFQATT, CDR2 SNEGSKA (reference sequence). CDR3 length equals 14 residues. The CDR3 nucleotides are TGCAGTGCTTCCGGGACAGATACCAATCAGCCCCAGCATTTT. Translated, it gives CSASGTDTNQPQHF.

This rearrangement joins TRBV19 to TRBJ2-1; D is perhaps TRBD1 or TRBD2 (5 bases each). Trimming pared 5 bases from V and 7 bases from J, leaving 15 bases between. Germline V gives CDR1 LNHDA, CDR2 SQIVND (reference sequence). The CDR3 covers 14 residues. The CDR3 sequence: CASSPWDARNEQFF. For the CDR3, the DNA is TGTGCCAGTAGTCCCTGGGACGCAAGGAATGAGCAGTTCTTC.